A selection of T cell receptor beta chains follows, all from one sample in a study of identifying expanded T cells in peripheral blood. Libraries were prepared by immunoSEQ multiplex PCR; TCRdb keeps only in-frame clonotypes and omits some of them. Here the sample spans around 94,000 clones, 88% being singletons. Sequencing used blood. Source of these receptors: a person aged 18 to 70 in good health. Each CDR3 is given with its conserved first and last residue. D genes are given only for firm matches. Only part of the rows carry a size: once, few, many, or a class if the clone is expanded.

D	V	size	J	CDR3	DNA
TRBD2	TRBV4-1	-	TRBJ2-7	CASSQPPGGAPREQYF	TGCGCCAGCAGCCAACCCCCCGGGGGGGCTCCCCGCGAGCAGTACTTC
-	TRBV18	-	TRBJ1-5	CASSPQEYQPQHF	TGTGCCAGCTCACCCCAGGAATATCAGCCCCAGCATTTT
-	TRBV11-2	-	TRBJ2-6	CASSLGPGSGANVLTF	TGTGCCAGCAGCTTAGGTCCCGGCTCTGGGGCCAACGTCCTGACTTTC
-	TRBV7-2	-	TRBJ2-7	CASSLDWAEQYF	TGTGCCAGCAGCTTAGATTGGGCAGAGCAGTACTTC
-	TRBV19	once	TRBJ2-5	CASSRWGYQEETQYF	TGTGCCAGTAGTCGTTGGGGCTATCAAGAAGAGACCCAGTACTTC
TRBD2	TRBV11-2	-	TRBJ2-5	CASSPGTSGGDEETQYF	TGTGCCAGCAGCCCCGGAACTAGCGGGGGGGATGAAGAGACCCAGTACTTC
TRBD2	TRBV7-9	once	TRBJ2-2	CASSPKGGETGELFF	TGTGCCAGCAGCCCTAAGGGAGGGGAGACCGGGGAGCTGTTTTTT
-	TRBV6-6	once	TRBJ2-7	CASSSLYEQYF	TGTGCCAGCAGTTCACTCTACGAGCAGTACTTC
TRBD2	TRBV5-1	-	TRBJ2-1	CASSLDLAGVSGNEQFF	TGCGCCAGCAGCTTGGATCTAGCGGGAGTAAGTGGCAATGAGCAGTTCTTC
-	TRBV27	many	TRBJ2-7	CASSSASGFYEQYF	TGTGCCAGCAGTTCGGCGTCAGGGTTCTACGAGCAGTACTTC
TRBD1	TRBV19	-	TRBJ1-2	CASRNPGQGGSNYGYTF	TGTGCCAGTAGGAATCCGGGACAGGGGGGATCTAACTATGGCTACACCTTC
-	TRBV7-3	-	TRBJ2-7	CASSLGQGNEQYF	TGTGCCAGCAGCTTAGGGCAGGGGAACGAGCAGTACTTC
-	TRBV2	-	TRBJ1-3	CASSEAGERSGNTIYF	TGTGCCAGCAGCGAAGCTGGGGAGCGCTCTGGAAACACCATATATTTT
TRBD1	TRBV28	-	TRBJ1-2	CASSLTTGQNYGYTF	TGTGCCAGCAGTTTAACAACGGGACAGAACTATGGCTACACCTTC
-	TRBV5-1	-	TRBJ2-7	CASSLELHRLDEQYF	TGCGCCAGCAGCTTGGAACTCCACCGGTTGGACGAGCAGTACTTC
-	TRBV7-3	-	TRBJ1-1	CASSLGVEGTEAFF	TGTGCCAGCAGCTTAGGGGTCGAAGGCACTGAAGCTTTCTTT
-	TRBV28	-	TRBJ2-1	CASSLWVANDYNEQFF	TGTGCCAGCAGTTTATGGGTAGCGAACGACTACAATGAGCAGTTCTTC
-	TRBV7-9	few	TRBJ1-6	CASSLQGRNSPLHF	TGTGCCAGCAGCTTGCAGGGCCGTAATTCACCCCTCCACTTT
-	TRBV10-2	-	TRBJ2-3	CASSASYPSRNTDTQYF	TGCGCCAGCAGTGCCTCTTACCCTTCCCGCAACACAGATACGCAGTATTTT
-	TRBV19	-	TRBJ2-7	CASSIREDYEQYF	TGTGCCAGTAGTATCAGGGAGGATTACGAGCAGTACTTC
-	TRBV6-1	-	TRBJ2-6	CASTASGANVLTF	TGTGCCAGCACTGCTTCTGGGGCCAACGTCCTGACTTTC
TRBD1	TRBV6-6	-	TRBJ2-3	CASSYSGTGVLDTQYF	TGTGCCAGCAGTTACTCGGGGACAGGGGTTTTGGATACGCAGTATTTT
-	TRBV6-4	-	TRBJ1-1	CANTEAFF	TGTGCCAACACTGAAGCTTTCTTT
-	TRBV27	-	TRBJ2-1	CASSLHGANEQFF	TGTGCCAGCAGTTTACATGGGGCCAATGAGCAGTTCTTC